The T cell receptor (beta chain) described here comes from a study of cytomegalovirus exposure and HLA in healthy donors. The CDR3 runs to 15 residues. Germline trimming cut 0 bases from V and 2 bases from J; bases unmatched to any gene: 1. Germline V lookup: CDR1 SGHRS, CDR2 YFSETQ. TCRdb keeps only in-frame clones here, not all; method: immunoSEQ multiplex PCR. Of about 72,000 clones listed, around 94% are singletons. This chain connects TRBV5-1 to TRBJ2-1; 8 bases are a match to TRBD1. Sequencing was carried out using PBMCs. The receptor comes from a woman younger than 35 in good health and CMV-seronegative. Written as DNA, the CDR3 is TGCGCCAGCAGCTTGGGGACAGGGCCCTACAATGAGCAGTTCTTC. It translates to CASSLGTGPYNEQFF.